These T cell receptor beta chains were read from a single sample in a study of response to subunit inactivated influenza vaccine. TCRdb re-derived calls from the RT-PCR reads in MiXCR, one entry per CDR3 protein. The data hold hundreds of thousands of distinct CDR3 sequences, with 11% observed a single time. These records were also assigned to another study, of T cells expressing NK-cell markers.

The sample in question was PBMCs from blood, obtained on the day of vaccination. Receptor source: a middle-aged man who received an inactivated influenza vaccine. CDR3s include the opening cysteine and the closing phenylalanine or tryptophan. A D gene is named only where the DNA matches it firmly. A clone size is listed for some rows: how often the clone was seen (once, few, many), or a class if it is expanded.

TRBD2	TRBV12-3/TRBV12-4	.	TRBJ2-1	CASSLAGGPVEQFF	TGTGCCAGCAGTCTAGCGGGGGGGCCCGTTGAGCAGTTCTTC
.	TRBV3-1	.	TRBJ1-1	CASSQRGQLAEAFF	TGTGCCAGCAGCCAAAGGGGCCAGTTGGCTGAAGCTTTCTTT
.	TRBV5-1	many	TRBJ2-7	CASSAGLESYEQYF	TGCGCCAGCAGCGCGGGACTGGAATCCTACGAGCAGTACTTC
TRBD2	TRBV20-1	few	TRBJ2-1	CSAVPGAGADNEQFF	TGCAGTGCTGTCCCGGGAGCGGGGGCAGACAATGAGCAGTTCTTC
.	TRBV4-2	few	TRBJ2-5	CASSPDTGLQETQYF	TGTGCCAGCAGCCCGGACACAGGGTTGCAAGAGACCCAGTACTTC
TRBD1	TRBV12-3/TRBV12-4	few	TRBJ2-5	CASSAGTGPQDQETQYF	TGTGCCAGCAGCGCCGGGACAGGGCCGCAGGACCAAGAGACCCAGTACTTC
.	TRBV4-2	few	TRBJ1-3	CASSQVSGVGSGNTIYF	TGTGCCAGCAGCCAAGTTTCAGGGGTCGGCTCTGGAAACACCATATATTTT
.	TRBV20-1	medium-sized	TRBJ2-7	CSARDGGGAYEQYF	TGCAGTGCTAGAGATGGAGGGGGGGCCTACGAGCAGTACTTC
.	TRBV5-6	few	TRBJ2-5	CASSRQLQETQYF	TGTGCCAGCAGCCGGCAGCTCCAAGAGACCCAGTACTTC
.	TRBV10-3	few	TRBJ2-2	CAMAREVGTGELFF	TGTGCCATGGCCCGAGAGGTCGGCACCGGGGAGCTGTTTTTT
.	TRBV5-1	.	TRBJ1-4	CASSTGPKSELFF	TGCGCCAGCAGCACGGGACCGAAATCGGAACTGTTTTTT
.	TRBV6-5	.	TRBJ2-7	CASSYSGHLSYEQYF	TGTGCCAGCAGTTACTCGGGACACCTCTCCTACGAGCAGTACTTC
.	TRBV5-6	.	TRBJ2-7	CASSLVGASGAYEQYF	TGTGCCAGCAGCTTGGTTGGGGCCTCCGGGGCCTACGAGCAGTACTTC
TRBD2	TRBV5-1	many	TRBJ2-3	CASSAGTSGRTDTQYF	TGCGCCAGCAGCGCCGGGACTAGCGGACGCACAGATACGCAGTATTTT
.	TRBV7-9	few	TRBJ2-3	CASSLDIPDTQYF	TGTGCCAGCAGCTTAGACATCCCGGATACGCAGTATTTT
.	TRBV5-4	few	TRBJ2-7	CASSFRTTGEQYF	TGTGCCAGCAGCTTCCGGACTACGGGGGAGCAGTACTTC
.	TRBV4-2	few	TRBJ2-1	CASSQVSNNEQFF	TGTGCCAGCAGCCAAGTGAGTAACAATGAGCAGTTCTTC
TRBD1	TRBV5-1	few	TRBJ2-3	CASSLDGQGATDTQYF	TGCGCCAGCAGCTTGGATGGACAGGGAGCCACAGATACGCAGTATTTT
.	TRBV6-5	.	TRBJ2-4	CASSYDSRNIQYF	TGTGCCAGCAGTTACGACAGTCGAAACATTCAGTACTTC
.	TRBV5-8	few	TRBJ2-1	CASSYLLSSYNEQFF	TGTGCCAGCAGCTATCTCTTGAGCTCCTACAATGAGCAGTTCTTC
TRBD2	TRBV20-1	few	TRBJ2-2	CSARAGGRAGELFF	TGCAGTGCTAGAGCTGGGGGGAGGGCCGGGGAGCTGTTTTTT
TRBD2	TRBV12-3/TRBV12-4	.	TRBJ2-1	CASSSWGGGANEQFF	TGTGCCAGCAGTTCCTGGGGCGGGGGGGCAAATGAGCAGTTCTTC
.	TRBV4-3	few	TRBJ2-5	CASSRRTGETQYF	TGCGCCAGCAGCCGCAGGACTGGCGAGACCCAGTACTTC
TRBD1	TRBV6-1	many	TRBJ2-5	CASSETGIGETQYF	TGTGCCAGCAGTGAGACAGGGATTGGGGAGACCCAGTACTTC
.	TRBV5-1	many	TRBJ2-7	CASSLAYEQYF	TGTGCCAGCAGCTTAGCCTACGAGCAGTACTTC
.	TRBV25-1	few	TRBJ2-2	CASSEAGPTGELFF	TGTGCCAGCAGTGAGGCGGGGCCCACCGGGGAGCTGTTTTTT
TRBD2	TRBV27	.	TRBJ2-7	CASSYGLAGAYEQYF	TGTGCCAGCAGTTACGGACTAGCGGGGGCCTACGAGCAGTACTTC
.	TRBV5-1	.	TRBJ2-7	CASRVMGSDEQYF	TGCGCCAGCAGGGTTATGGGTTCCGACGAGCAGTACTTC
TRBD2	TRBV23-1	few	TRBJ2-2	CASRPSGSIGELFF	TGCGCCAGCAGACCTAGCGGAAGTATCGGGGAGCTGTTTTTT
TRBD2	TRBV27	.	TRBJ2-3	CASSRGTSARPSTDTQYF	TGTGCCAGCAGTCGCGGGACTAGCGCGAGGCCTAGCACAGATACGCAGTATTTT
TRBD2	TRBV20-1	many	TRBJ2-2	CSAGTPGGGGGELFF	TGCAGTGCTGGGACCCCTGGGGGGGGTGGCGGGGAGCTGTTTTTT
TRBD1	TRBV7-6	.	TRBJ2-5	CASGLELLGTEETQYF	TGTGCCAGCGGCTTAGAACTGTTGGGGACAGAAGAGACCCAGTACTTC
TRBD1	TRBV10-3	few	TRBJ2-3	CAIKQGARGDTQYF	TGTGCCATCAAACAGGGGGCGCGTGGAGATACGCAGTATTTT
TRBD2	TRBV27	.	TRBJ2-3	CASSATGTSADTQYF	TGTGCCAGCAGTGCGACCGGGACTAGCGCAGATACGCAGTATTTT
.	TRBV14	.	TRBJ2-2	CASSQDDASSTGELFF	TGTGCCAGCAGCCAAGATGACGCTAGTTCCACCGGGGAGCTGTTTTTT
.	TRBV4-1	few	TRBJ1-5	CASSQLVNQPQHF	TGCGCCAGCAGCCAACTGGTCAATCAGCCCCAGCATTTT
.	TRBV27	.	TRBJ2-7	CASSFGRSTYEQYF	TGTGCCAGCAGTTTCGGCAGGTCTACCTACGAGCAGTACTTC
.	TRBV15	many	TRBJ1-2	CATSRGRAGGYTF	TGTGCCACCAGCAGAGGCAGGGCGGGTGGCTACACCTTC
.	TRBV2	.	TRBJ1-5	CASSERWGATYSNQPQHF	TGTGCCAGCAGTGAAAGGTGGGGGGCGACCTATAGCAATCAGCCCCAGCATTTT
.	TRBV15	.	TRBJ2-1	CATSKEGTPYNEQFF	TGTGCCACCAGTAAGGAGGGCACTCCCTACAATGAGCAGTTCTTC
TRBD2	TRBV7-2	.	TRBJ2-1	CASSSLAGGLYNEQFF	TGTGCCAGCAGCTCCCTAGCGGGAGGGCTTTACAATGAGCAGTTCTTC
TRBD2	TRBV27	few	TRBJ2-3	CASSRLAGVADTQYF	TGTGCCAGCAGCCGACTAGCGGGGGTAGCAGATACGCAGTATTTT
TRBD2	TRBV18	few	TRBJ2-1	CASSLMTSGKSDEQFF	TGTGCCAGCTCGCTGATGACTAGCGGGAAATCGGATGAGCAGTTCTTC
.	TRBV7-2	once	TRBJ2-5	CASSPAGVRETQYF	TGTGCCAGCAGCCCCGCTGGGGTCCGTGAGACCCAGTACTTC
.	TRBV28	.	TRBJ2-5	CASSFGTVDPAQETQYF	TGTGCCAGCAGTTTTGGGACGGTTGACCCAGCACAAGAGACCCAGTACTTC
.	TRBV5-1	few	TRBJ2-7	CASSLSGLSAYEQYF	TGCGCCAGCAGCTTGTCCGGTCTTAGCGCCTACGAGCAGTACTTC
.	TRBV11-2	.	TRBJ1-2	CASSFKGNYGYTF	TGTGCCAGCAGTTTCAAAGGGAACTATGGCTACACCTTC
TRBD2	TRBV29-1	few	TRBJ2-3	CSASGGTDTQYF	TGCAGCGCCTCGGGAGGGACAGATACGCAGTATTTT
TRBD2	TRBV7-2	.	TRBJ2-2	CASSFQGLAGELFF	TGTGCCAGCAGCTTCCAGGGACTAGCGGGGGAGCTGTTTTTT
.	TRBV20-1	few	TRBJ2-1	CSAALKRGSYNEQFF	TGCAGTGCCGCCCTAAAGCGTGGCTCCTACAATGAGCAGTTCTTC
TRBD1	TRBV24-1	.	TRBJ1-2	CATSDSGGAGYGYTF	TGTGCCACCAGTGATTCAGGGGGCGCGGGGTATGGCTACACCTTC
.	TRBV28	few	TRBJ2-3	CASRGMDTQYF	TGTGCCAGCAGGGGGATGGATACGCAGTATTTT
.	TRBV29-1	few	TRBJ2-1	CSVEDGIRDDEQFF	TGCAGCGTTGAAGACGGTATCCGGGACGATGAGCAGTTCTTC